This T cell receptor beta chain was sequenced in a study of technical replicates of blood from several donors (dated by TCRdb to the late 2010s). As for this clone: What antigen it recognizes has not been identified. There are no base qualities to consult, and no much larger clone falls within one base.

The germline ends are 11 bases apart after V is trimmed by 4 bases and J by 1 base. There are 15 amino acids in the CDR3, from cysteine to phenylalanine inclusive. Kept here is only the CDR3 DNA, which spans 45 bases and is read in frame from base 1. CDR1 is given as SGDLS and CDR2 as YYNGEE, both from the germline V gene. The library was generated by the immunoSEQ multiplex PCR assay. TCRdb obtained this table from immuneACCESS and retained in-frame rearrangements with V and J assigned. These tables miss some clones; where compared with another copy, unresolved V genes account for less than half of the shortfall, and the remainder is unexplained. The table for this sample lists more than 65,000 clones; around 97% of them were counted only once. The ten most abundant clones make up around 0.3% of the sample.

The sequenced sample consisted of T cells isolated from PBMCs. The origin of this receptor is a human donor in good health. The chain employs TRBV9 and TRBJ2-2; D gene: possibly TRBD1, on 6 matching bases. Read as DNA, the sequence is TGTGCCAGCAGCCTAAGGACAGAGAACACCGGGGAGCTGTTTTTT. Its amino acids are CASSLRTENTGELFF.